This TCR beta chain was recorded in a study of technical replicates of blood from several donors (dated 2017 in TCRdb). The CDR3 runs 14 residues from the cysteine to the phenylalanine. Just the 42-base CDR3 DNA is kept, in frame starting at base 1. The germline V gene yields MGHRA for CDR1 and YSYEKL for CDR2. V trim: 6 bases; J trim: 3 bases; unmatched bases: 6. Remarks on this clone: Its antigen remains unidentified. Base qualities are not at hand, and no much larger clone is one base apart.

Libraries were constructed by the immunoSEQ multiplex PCR assay. Held by TCRdb, this immuneACCESS table contains in-frame sequences only and omits some clones. Under half of the omission traces to an unresolved V gene where checked; the cause of the rest is unknown. The sample data list 50,000 to 55,000 clones, and 86% of these were observed just once. Of the sample, roughly 5.8% is held by the ten largest clones. The material sequenced was PBMCs. Recombination linked TRBV4-1 to TRBJ1-1, with 8 central nucleotides matching TRBD1. The sequence was collected from a human donor in good health. Some clones in this sample may be carry-over from other donors' samples. The CDR3 region has the sequence CASRTGAGDTEAFF. The nucleotides read TGCGCCAGCAGGACAGGGGCGGGTGACACTGAAGCTTTCTTT.